In its sample, the clone carrying this T cell receptor beta chain was seen once. Trimming stripped 1 base from V and 0 bases from J, with 4 bases between. The CDR3 sequence is 13 residues long. Per germline, CDR1 GTSNPN and CDR2 SVGIG (reference sequence). In the source study's methods: Researchers report that nucleated cell counts were estimated from reference gene primer amplification. TCRdb keeps only in-frame clones here, not all; method: immunoSEQ multiplex PCR. The V and J calls and clone size were taken over from that table, and D and trimming were inferred from the DNA. Here the sample spans about 380,000 clones, more than 75% being singletons. The entry originates in a study of blood T cell repertoires in COVID-19. Across the study: Collection of acute and convalescent COVID-19 samples took place in the United States, Italy and Spain. From T cells, B-cell-depleted T cells, or PBMCs came the material, which was cDNA or gDNA.

The TCR sequence derives from a human donor with acute or convalescent COVID-19. The donor label of this sample is uncertain. V gene TRBV30 combines with J gene TRBJ1-3, with unresolved D. The sample consisted of peripheral blood. CDR3 region: CAWSGHSGNTIYF. The CDR3 DNA follows: TGTGCCTGGAGTGGTCACTCTGGAAACACCATATATTTT.